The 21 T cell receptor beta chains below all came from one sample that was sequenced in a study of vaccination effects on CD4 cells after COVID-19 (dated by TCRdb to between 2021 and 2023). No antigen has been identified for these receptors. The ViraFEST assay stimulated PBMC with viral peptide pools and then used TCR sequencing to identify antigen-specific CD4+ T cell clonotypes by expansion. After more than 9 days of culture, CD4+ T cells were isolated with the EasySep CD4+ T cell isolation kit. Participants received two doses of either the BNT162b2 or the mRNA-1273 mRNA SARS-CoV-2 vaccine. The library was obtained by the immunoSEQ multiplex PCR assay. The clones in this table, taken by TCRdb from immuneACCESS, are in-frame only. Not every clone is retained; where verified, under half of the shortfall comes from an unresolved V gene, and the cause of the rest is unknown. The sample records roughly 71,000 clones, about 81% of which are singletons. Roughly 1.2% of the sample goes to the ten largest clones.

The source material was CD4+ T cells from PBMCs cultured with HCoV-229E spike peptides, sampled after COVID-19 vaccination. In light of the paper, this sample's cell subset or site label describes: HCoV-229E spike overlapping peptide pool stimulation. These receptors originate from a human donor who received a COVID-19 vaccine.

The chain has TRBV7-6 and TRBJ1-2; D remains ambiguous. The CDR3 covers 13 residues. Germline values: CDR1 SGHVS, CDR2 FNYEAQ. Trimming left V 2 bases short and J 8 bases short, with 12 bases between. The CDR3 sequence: CASSLIPGGGYTF. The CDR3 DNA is TGTGCCAGCAGCTTAATTCCCGGTGGCGGCTACACCTTC.

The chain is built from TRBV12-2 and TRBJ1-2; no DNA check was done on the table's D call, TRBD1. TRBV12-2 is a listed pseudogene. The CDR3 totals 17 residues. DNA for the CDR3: TGTGCAAGTCGCTTAGTTAATATGCAGGACAGAGAGTCTCAGTCTACCTTC. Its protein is CASRLVNMQDRESQSTF.

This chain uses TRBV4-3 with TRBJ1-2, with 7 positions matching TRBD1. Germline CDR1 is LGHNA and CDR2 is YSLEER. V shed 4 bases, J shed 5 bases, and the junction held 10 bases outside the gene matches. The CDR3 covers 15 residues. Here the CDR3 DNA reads TGCGCCAGCAGCCTGACCCGTCAGGGGGTTTATGGCTACACCTTC. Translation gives CASSLTRQGVYGYTF.

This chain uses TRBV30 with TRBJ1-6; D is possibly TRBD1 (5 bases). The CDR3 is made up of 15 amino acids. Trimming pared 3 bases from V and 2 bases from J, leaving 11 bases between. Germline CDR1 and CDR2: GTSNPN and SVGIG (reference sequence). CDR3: CAWRATGAYNSPLHF. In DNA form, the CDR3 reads TGTGCCTGGAGGGCGACGGGGGCCTATAATTCACCCCTCCACTTT.

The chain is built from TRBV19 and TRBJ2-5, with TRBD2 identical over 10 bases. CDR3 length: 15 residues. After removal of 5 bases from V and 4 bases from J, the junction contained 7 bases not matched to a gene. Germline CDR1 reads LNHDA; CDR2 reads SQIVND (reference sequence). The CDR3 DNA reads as TGTGCCAGTAGTGGACTAGCGGTGGGGGCAGAGACCCAGTACTTC. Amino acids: CASSGLAVGAETQYF.

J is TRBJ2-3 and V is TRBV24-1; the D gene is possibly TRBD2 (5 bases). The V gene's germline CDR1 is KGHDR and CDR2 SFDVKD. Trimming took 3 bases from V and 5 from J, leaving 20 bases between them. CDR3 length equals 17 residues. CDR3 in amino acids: CATSDRDQASEGDTQYF. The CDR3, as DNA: TGTGCCACCAGTGATCGCGATCAGGCGTCTGAGGGAGATACGCAGTATTTT.

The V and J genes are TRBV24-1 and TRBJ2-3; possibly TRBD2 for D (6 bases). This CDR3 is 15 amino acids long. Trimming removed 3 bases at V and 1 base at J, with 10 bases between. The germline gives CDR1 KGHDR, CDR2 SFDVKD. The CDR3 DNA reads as TGTGCCACCAGTGATCGGCGGAGGGGCACAGATACGCAGTATTTT. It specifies CATSDRRRGTDTQYF.

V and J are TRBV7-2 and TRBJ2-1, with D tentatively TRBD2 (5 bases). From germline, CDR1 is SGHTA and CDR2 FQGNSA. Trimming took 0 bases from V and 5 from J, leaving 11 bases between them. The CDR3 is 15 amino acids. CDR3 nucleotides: TGTGCCAGCAGCTTAGCCGGACTCGTTAACAATGAGCAGTTCTTC. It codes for CASSLAGLVNNEQFF.

CDR3 bases: TGTGCCACCAGTGATGCGGGGCTTTTGGGGGAGCTGTTTTTT. This gives the protein CATSDAGLLGELFF. The chain links TRBV24-1 to TRBJ2-2; a possible D gene is TRBD2 (6 bases). The CDR3 totals 14 residues. Germline lookup yields CDR1 KGHDR and CDR2 SFDVKD. The V end was cut by 3 bases, the J end by 8 bases, with 12 bases between.

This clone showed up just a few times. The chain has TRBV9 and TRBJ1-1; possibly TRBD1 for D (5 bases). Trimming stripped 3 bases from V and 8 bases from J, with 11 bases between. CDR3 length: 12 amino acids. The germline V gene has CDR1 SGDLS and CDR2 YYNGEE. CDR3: CASSAGPGEAFF. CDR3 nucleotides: TGTGCCAGCAGCGCGGGGCCGGGAGAAGCTTTCTTT.

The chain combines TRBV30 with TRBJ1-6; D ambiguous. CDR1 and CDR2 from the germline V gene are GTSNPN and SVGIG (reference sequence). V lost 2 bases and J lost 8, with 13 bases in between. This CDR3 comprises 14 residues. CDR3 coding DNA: TGTGCCTGGAGTAGTACCTCCGCGGATTCACCCCTCCACTTT. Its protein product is CAWSSTSADSPLHF.

CDR3 loop: CASSLRGGGRNTEAFF. In DNA, the CDR3 is TGTGCCAGCAGCTTGCGTGGGGGCGGGCGAAACACTGAAGCTTTCTTT. J is TRBJ1-1 and V is TRBV5-8; possibly TRBD1 for D (6 bases). The CDR3 runs to 16 residues. The germline CDR1 and CDR2 sequences are SGHTS and YDEGEE. The V end lost 1 base, the J end lost 2 bases, and 15 bases lay between the germline ends. Full variable domain (outside the CDR3, taken from reference TRBV5-8 and TRBJ1-1): EAGVTQSPTHLIKTRGQQATLRCSPISGHTSVYWYQQALGLGLQFLLWYDEGEERNRGNFPPRFSGRQFPNYSSELNVNALELEDSALYLCASSLRGGGRNTEAFFGQGTRLTVV.

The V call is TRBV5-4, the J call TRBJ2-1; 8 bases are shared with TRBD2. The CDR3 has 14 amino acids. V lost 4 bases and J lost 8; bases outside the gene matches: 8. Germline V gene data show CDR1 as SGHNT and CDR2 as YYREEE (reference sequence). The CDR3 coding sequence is TGTGCCAGCAGCCCCTACGGGGGGGCGGATGAGCAGTTCTTC. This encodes CASSPYGGADEQFF.

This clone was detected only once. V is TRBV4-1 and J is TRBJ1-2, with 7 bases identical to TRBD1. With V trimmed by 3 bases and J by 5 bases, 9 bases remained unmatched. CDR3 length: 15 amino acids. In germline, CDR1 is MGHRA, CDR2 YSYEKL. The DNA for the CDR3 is TGCGCCAGCAGCCATGCCGGGACAGCAAAGTATGGCTACACCTTC. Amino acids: CASSHAGTAKYGYTF.

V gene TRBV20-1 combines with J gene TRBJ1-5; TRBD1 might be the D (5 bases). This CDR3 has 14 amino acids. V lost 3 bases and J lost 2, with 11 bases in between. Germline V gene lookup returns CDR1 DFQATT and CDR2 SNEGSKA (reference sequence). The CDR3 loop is CSASLGPGNQPQHF. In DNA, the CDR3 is TGCAGTGCTAGTCTGGGGCCGGGCAATCAGCCCCAGCATTTT.

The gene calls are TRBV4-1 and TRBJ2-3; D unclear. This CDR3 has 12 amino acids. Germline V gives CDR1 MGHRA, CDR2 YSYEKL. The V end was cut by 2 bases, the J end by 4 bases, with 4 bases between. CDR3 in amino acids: CASSQPADTQYF. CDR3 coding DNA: TGCGCCAGCAGCCAACCGGCAGATACGCAGTATTTT.

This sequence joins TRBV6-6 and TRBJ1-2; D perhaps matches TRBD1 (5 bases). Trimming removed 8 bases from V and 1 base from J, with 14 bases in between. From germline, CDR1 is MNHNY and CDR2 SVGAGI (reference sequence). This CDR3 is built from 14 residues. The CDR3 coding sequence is TGTGCCAGCTCTCTCCCCAGGGATAACTATGGCTACACCTTC. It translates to CASSLPRDNYGYTF.

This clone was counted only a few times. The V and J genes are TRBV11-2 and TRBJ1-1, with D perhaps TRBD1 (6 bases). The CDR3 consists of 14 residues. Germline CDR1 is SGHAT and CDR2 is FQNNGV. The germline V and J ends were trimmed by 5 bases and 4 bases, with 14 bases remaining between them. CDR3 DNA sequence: TGTGCCAGCAGCCCAACAGGGCGGCTCACTGAAGCTTTCTTT. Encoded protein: CASSPTGRLTEAFF.

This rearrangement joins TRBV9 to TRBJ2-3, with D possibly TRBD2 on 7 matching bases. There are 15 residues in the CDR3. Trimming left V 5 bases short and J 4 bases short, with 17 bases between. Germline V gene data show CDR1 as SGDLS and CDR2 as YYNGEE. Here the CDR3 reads CASSAGLGGPDTQYF. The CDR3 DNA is TGTGCCAGCAGTGCCGGACTAGGGGGACCAGATACGCAGTATTTT.

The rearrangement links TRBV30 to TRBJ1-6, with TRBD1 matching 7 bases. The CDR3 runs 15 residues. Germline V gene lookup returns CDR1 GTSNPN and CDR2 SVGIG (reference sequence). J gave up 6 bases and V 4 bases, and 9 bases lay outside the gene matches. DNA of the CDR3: TGTGCCTGGATTAAAAACAGGGGAGGTAATTCACCCCTCCACTTT. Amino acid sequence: CAWIKNRGGNSPLHF.

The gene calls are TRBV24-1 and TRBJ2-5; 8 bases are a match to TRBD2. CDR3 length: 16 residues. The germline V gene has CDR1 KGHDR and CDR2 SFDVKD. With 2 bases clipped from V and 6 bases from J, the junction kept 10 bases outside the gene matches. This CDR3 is CATSDSRGDQLKTQYF. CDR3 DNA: TGTGCCACCAGTGATTCGCGGGGGGACCAACTAAAGACCCAGTACTTC.